This T cell receptor beta chain was documented in a study of graft-versus-host responses after intestinal transplantation. Whole-study results and caveats: In patients with graft-donor T cell macrochimerism, allograft graft-versus-host to host-versus-graft clonal ratios were high. Recipient bone marrow held GvH clones, some seen earlier in ileum or blood.

The germline V gene has CDR1 SGHVS and CDR2 FNYEAQ. The germline V and J ends were trimmed by 6 bases and 7 bases, with 13 bases remaining between them. The CDR3 spans 13 residues. For this clone: Its antigen is unknown.

The method was immunoSEQ multiplex PCR; TCRdb's version includes in-frame clones alone and lacks a portion of them. The data hold 25,000 to 35,000 clones, with about 80% observed a single time. Intraepithelial and lamina propria lymphocytes were released after the graft tissue was processed. This material consisted of ileum tissue, taken 98 days after intestinal transplantation. The V gene is TRBV7-6, the J gene TRBJ2-1; D might be TRBD2 (6 bases). The receptor's source is a human patient who received an intestinal transplant, so some T cells may come from the graft donor. For the CDR3, the DNA is TGTGCCAGCAGGGGGTCGGAGGGGAATGAGCAGTTCTTC. This codes for CASRGSEGNEQFF.